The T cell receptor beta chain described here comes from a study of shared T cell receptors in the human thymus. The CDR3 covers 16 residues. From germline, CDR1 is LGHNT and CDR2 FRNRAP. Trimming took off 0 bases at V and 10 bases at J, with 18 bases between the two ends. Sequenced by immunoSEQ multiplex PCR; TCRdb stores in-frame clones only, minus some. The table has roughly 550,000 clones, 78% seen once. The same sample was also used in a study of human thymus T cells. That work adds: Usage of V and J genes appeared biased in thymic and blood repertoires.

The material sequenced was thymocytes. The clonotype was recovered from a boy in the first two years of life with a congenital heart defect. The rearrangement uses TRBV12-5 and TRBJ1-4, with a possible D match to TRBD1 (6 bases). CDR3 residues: CASGLVETDWGRKLFF. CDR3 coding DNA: TGTGCTAGTGGTTTGGTGGAGACGGACTGGGGGCGAAAACTGTTTTTT.